Listed below are T cell receptor beta chains from one sample, sequenced in a study of cytomegalovirus exposure and HLA in healthy donors. Method: immunoSEQ multiplex PCR; TCRdb's copy keeps in-frame clones and lacks some. The table records some 180,000 clones, more than 65% of them present only once. The sample comprised PBMCs. The receptors here all came from a man aged 40-55 years in good health and CMV-seropositive. The CDR3 runs from the conserved cysteine through the conserved F or W. Fields, in order: D gene, J gene, clone size, V gene, CDR3 DNA, CDR3 protein. A D gene is named only where the DNA matches it firmly. Expanded clones get a size class; other rows say once, few or many, or leave the size out.

D gene: TRBD2
J gene: TRBJ2-5
clone size: once
V gene: TRBV15
CDR3 DNA: TGTGCCACCAGCAGAGATCGAGGGACTAGCGGCCAAGAGACCCAGTACTTC
CDR3 protein: CATSRDRGTSGQETQYF

D gene: NA
J gene: TRBJ1-2
clone size: NA
V gene: TRBV4-1
CDR3 DNA: TGCGCCAGCAGCCAAATTGGACTAAACTATGGCTACACCTTC
CDR3 protein: CASSQIGLNYGYTF

D gene: TRBD2
J gene: TRBJ2-5
clone size: NA
V gene: TRBV5-1
CDR3 DNA: TGCGCCAGCAGCTTGGTAGCGGGGGCCCAAGAGACCCAGTACTTC
CDR3 protein: CASSLVAGAQETQYF

D gene: TRBD2
J gene: TRBJ2-7
clone size: NA
V gene: TRBV2
CDR3 DNA: TGTGTAGCGGGGGGACCCTACGAGCAGTACTTC
CDR3 protein: CVAGGPYEQYF

D gene: NA
J gene: TRBJ2-1
clone size: NA
V gene: TRBV2
CDR3 DNA: TGTGCCAGCAGTGAATGGCTAGGCGGCTCCTACAATGAGCAGTTCTTC
CDR3 protein: CASSEWLGGSYNEQFF

D gene: NA
J gene: TRBJ1-3
clone size: NA
V gene: TRBV5-5
CDR3 DNA: TGTGCCAGCAGCGCCTTATATGGACTACGAAACACCATATATTTT
CDR3 protein: CASSALYGLRNTIYF

D gene: TRBD1
J gene: TRBJ2-7
clone size: NA
V gene: TRBV6-1
CDR3 DNA: TGTGCCAGCAGGCCTCGACAGGGAGCCTACGAGCAGTACTTC
CDR3 protein: CASRPRQGAYEQYF

D gene: TRBD2
J gene: TRBJ2-5
clone size: NA
V gene: TRBV5-5
CDR3 DNA: TGTGCCAGCAGCTTGGGCGGGGGGGCAGAGACCCAGTACTTC
CDR3 protein: CASSLGGGAETQYF

D gene: NA
J gene: TRBJ2-1
clone size: NA
V gene: TRBV13
CDR3 DNA: TGTGCCAGCAGCTTAGGTAGGAGGATACTAGCAACGTCCGACAATGAGCAGTTCTTC
CDR3 protein: CASSLGRRILATSDNEQFF

D gene: TRBD2
J gene: TRBJ2-7
clone size: NA
V gene: TRBV5-1
CDR3 DNA: TGCGCCAGCAGCTTGCGGGGGGTCCACGAGCAGTACTTC
CDR3 protein: CASSLRGVHEQYF

D gene: NA
J gene: TRBJ1-2
clone size: NA
V gene: TRBV10-3
CDR3 DNA: TGTGCCATCAGTGAAACTTTAGCGGCATATGGCTACACCTTC
CDR3 protein: CAISETLAAYGYTF

D gene: TRBD1
J gene: TRBJ2-7
clone size: NA
V gene: TRBV5-1
CDR3 DNA: TGCGCCAGCAGTAGGGGGCAACCCTACGAGCAGTACTTC
CDR3 protein: CASSRGQPYEQYF

D gene: TRBD1
J gene: TRBJ2-5
clone size: NA
V gene: TRBV5-4
CDR3 DNA: TGTGCCAGCAGCTTCACAGGGGGAGAGACCCAGTACTTC
CDR3 protein: CASSFTGGETQYF

D gene: NA
J gene: TRBJ1-1
clone size: once
V gene: TRBV27
CDR3 DNA: TGTGCCAGCAGTCCCCTGACACTAGTCACTGAAGCTTTCTTT
CDR3 protein: CASSPLTLVTEAFF

D gene: NA
J gene: TRBJ2-1
clone size: NA
V gene: TRBV7-3
CDR3 DNA: TGTGCCAGCAGCTCCGCTAACAATGAGCAGTTCTTC
CDR3 protein: CASSSANNEQFF

D gene: NA
J gene: TRBJ2-7
clone size: once
V gene: TRBV7-9
CDR3 DNA: TGTGCCAGCAGCTTAAACACAAACTACGAGCAGTACTTC
CDR3 protein: CASSLNTNYEQYF

D gene: TRBD1
J gene: TRBJ2-5
clone size: NA
V gene: TRBV19
CDR3 DNA: TGTGCCAGTAGTGTGGGAGGACAGGGCGGGGAGACCCAGTACTTC
CDR3 protein: CASSVGGQGGETQYF

D gene: NA
J gene: TRBJ1-1
clone size: NA
V gene: TRBV18
CDR3 DNA: TGTGCCAGCTCACCACAGACAGATCGCACTGAAGCTTTCTTT
CDR3 protein: CASSPQTDRTEAFF

D gene: NA
J gene: TRBJ1-5
clone size: NA
V gene: TRBV28
CDR3 DNA: TGTGCCAGCAGTTTAAGGCGACACCCTAGCAATCAGCCCCAGCATTTT
CDR3 protein: CASSLRRHPSNQPQHF

D gene: TRBD1
J gene: TRBJ2-5
clone size: NA
V gene: TRBV7-7
CDR3 DNA: TGTGCCAGCAGCTTAGACAGGGGGTTCGGAACGACCCAGTACTTC
CDR3 protein: CASSLDRGFGTTQYF